This TCR beta chain stems from a study of T cells in Graves' hyperthyroidism and ophthalmopathy. Findings and caveats of the study: Blood also carried most thyroid clonotypes expanded above 0.001. Using 13 V-J features, a model discriminated ophthalmopathy from stable hyperthyroidism.

Lactation, pregnancy, other autoimmune disease or uncontrolled infection led to exclusion of patients. Clinical symptoms, serum thyroxine and TRAb, thyroid ultrasound and orbital computed tomography together formed the diagnostic basis. Germline values: CDR1 SNHLY, CDR2 FYNNEI. With 3 bases removed from V and 6 bases from J, the gap between germline ends came to 8 bases. CDR3 length: 13 residues. This clonotype has at least ten counts. Its antigen is unidentified. The CDR3 regions of TCR beta were amplified from RNA transcripts. HTBI primers were used for first-round RT-PCR of the TCR CDR3. TCRdb used MiXCR to reprocess the multiplex PCR reads, holding one entry per CDR3 protein. The table has 450,000 to 700,000 distinct CDR3 sequences, 40% to 55% seen once.

This sequence originates from an adult woman with Graves' disease, either hyperthyroidism or ophthalmopathy (not recorded which). The chain links TRBV2 to TRBJ2-2; D possibly matches TRBD1 or TRBD2 (5 bases each). Sequencing input: peripheral blood or thyroid tissue (not recorded which). The CDR3 region has the DNA TGTGCCAGCAGTGACTTGGGGGCCGGGGAGCTGTTTTTT. Its protein product is CASSDLGAGELFF.